Shown below are 22 T cell receptor beta chains from a single sample sequenced in a study of human T cells and chemical hapten exposure. Time point specified: pre-sensitization, week 0. As for treatment: therapeutic diphenylcyclopropenone sensitization with weekly scalp DPC. TCRdb processed the RACE reads anew with MiXCR; each CDR3 protein has one entry. The table lists 300,000 to 450,000 distinct CDR3 sequences, roughly 5.3% of them singletons, with approximately 2.4% in the top ten. The sequencing here drew on whole blood, taken in connection with sensitization to the hapten diphenylcyclopropenone (DPC). These TCRs come from a woman aged 45-60 years with alopecia areata. Some clones in this sample may be carry-over from other donors' samples.

This clonotype has more than one count but fewer than ten. V and J are TRBV18 and TRBJ2-3; possible D gene TRBD1, 6 bases. V lost 4 bases and J lost 2, with 13 bases in between. The germline CDR1 and CDR2 sequences are KGHSH and LQKENI. The CDR3 spans 15 residues. CDR3 amino acids: CASSLRQASTDTQYF. CDR3 nucleotide sequence: TGTGCCAGCTCACTCCGACAGGCGTCCACAGATACGCAGTATTTT.

The V call is TRBV20-1, the J call TRBJ2-7, with TRBD1 matching over 9 bases. With 3 bases clipped from V and 3 bases from J, the junction kept 3 bases outside the gene matches. Germline CDR1 reads DFQATT; CDR2 reads SNEGSKA (reference sequence). The CDR3 consists of 13 residues. CDR3 amino acids: CSASTGQGYEQYF. As DNA, the CDR3 is TGCAGTGCTAGTACGGGACAGGGCTACGAGCAGTACTTC.

Many counts were recorded for this clonotype. This chain connects TRBV7-3 to TRBJ1-1, with TRBD1 matching over 8 bases. CDR1 and CDR2 (germline): SGHTA, FQGTGA. The CDR3 is 12 residues long. J lost 11 bases, V lost 4 bases, and 6 bases had no gene match. The CDR3 DNA sequence: TGTGCCAGCAGCTCTGGGACAGGAGACGCTTTCTTT. It yields the protein CASSSGTGDAFF.

V usage is TRBV20-1 and J usage is TRBJ2-3; the match to TRBD2 covers 10 bases. The CDR3 consists of 15 residues. Per the germline V gene, CDR1 is DFQATT and CDR2 is SNEGSKA (reference sequence). The V gene end was trimmed by 3 bases and the J gene end by 6 bases; junction bases not matched to a gene: 9. The CDR3 DNA reads TGCAGTGCTAGTGGGCTAGCGGGAGTAGGGGATACGCAGTATTTT. It is translated as CSASGLAGVGDTQYF.

In nucleotides, the CDR3 is TGTGCCAGCAGCCCGTGGGGACAGGGTCCCGGGGAGCTGTTTTTT. This translates into CASSPWGQGPGELFF. This chain connects TRBV11-3 to TRBJ2-2; 9 nucleotides line up with TRBD1. There are 15 residues in the CDR3. The ends lost 5 bases at V and 6 bases at J; junction bases unmatched: 7. Per the germline V gene, CDR1 is SGHNT and CDR2 is YENEEA.

This clonotype was picked up many times. The V call is TRBV10-3, the J call TRBJ2-5; no definite D call. V was clipped by 7 bases and J by 5 bases, with 14 bases between them. Germline V gives CDR1 ENHRY, CDR2 SYGVKD. This CDR3 has 13 residues. CDR3 sequence reads: CAINSALEETQYF. Here the CDR3 DNA reads TGTGCCATCAATTCGGCTCTGGAGGAGACCCAGTACTTC.

The chain carries TRBV18 and TRBJ2-3; TRBD2 might be the D (5 bases). In germline, CDR1 is KGHSH, CDR2 LQKENI. Trimming shortened V by 3 bases and J by 0 bases, and 16 bases separated the two germline ends. The CDR3 sequence is 17 residues long. The CDR3, as DNA: TGTGCCAGCTCACCGCTCCTTGGACTGTCTAGCACAGATACGCAGTATTTT. This encodes CASSPLLGLSSTDTQYF.

In its sample, this clonotype was seen a few times. The chain joins TRBV6-2 or TRBV6-3 to TRBJ1-6, with D perhaps TRBD1 (5 bases). The CDR3 sequence is 11 residues long. Germline lookup yields CDR1 MNHEY and CDR2 SVGEGT. V was pared by 5 bases and J by 9 bases, with 5 bases between. CDR3 loop: CASSQGSPLHF. DNA for the CDR3: TGTGCCAGCAGTCAGGGTTCACCCCTCCACTTT.

This clonotype was counted many times. The V call is TRBV7-9, the J call TRBJ2-3, with 10 bases lining up with TRBD2. Germline V gene data show CDR1 as SEHNR and CDR2 as FQNEAQ (reference sequence). V was clipped by 4 bases and J by 6 bases; unmatched bases: 13. This CDR3 is 17 amino acids long. The CDR3: CASSSQGGLAFGDTQYF. CDR3 bases: TGTGCCAGCAGCTCCCAGGGGGGACTAGCGTTCGGGGATACGCAGTATTTT.

The chain has TRBV7-9 and TRBJ1-6; D is perhaps TRBD1 (5 bases). Germline CDR1 reads SEHNR; CDR2 reads FQNEAQ (reference sequence). V shed 1 base and J shed 9 bases, with 13 bases lying between them. This CDR3 contains 15 residues. CDR3 sequence: CASSLGGTVTSPLHF. As DNA, the CDR3 is TGTGCCAGCAGCTTAGGGGGCACTGTGACTTCACCCCTCCACTTT.

The V and J genes are TRBV6-6 and TRBJ2-5; no clear D gene. Germline V lookup: CDR1 MNHNY, CDR2 SVGAGI (reference sequence). The CDR3 extends over 15 amino acids. The V and J ends lost 0 bases and 5 bases respectively, with 13 bases between them. In DNA, the CDR3 is TGTGCCAGCAGTTACTCGAGCCGCAGGTCGGAGACCCAGTACTTC. This encodes CASSYSSRRSETQYF.

The table lists this clonotype with a few counts. V usage is TRBV10-2 and J usage is TRBJ2-7; the D gene is possibly TRBD2 (6 bases). Germline assignment: CDR1 WSHSY and CDR2 SAAADI. Trimming took 6 bases from V and 5 from J, leaving 17 bases between them. The length of the CDR3 is 14 residues. CDR3 sequence reads: CASSPYSGVDEQYF. CDR3 nucleotides: TGCGCCAGCAGCCCGTATTCGGGGGTCGACGAGCAGTACTTC.

This clonotype has only a few counts. The chain employs TRBV5-1 and TRBJ1-1; possibly TRBD1 for D (5 bases). Trimming shortened V by 4 bases and J by 1 base, and 11 bases separated the two germline ends. This CDR3 region has 14 residues. Germline values: CDR1 SGHRS, CDR2 YFSETQ. The CDR3 DNA reads TGCGCCAGCAGCGGGGGAGTGGGGAACACTGAAGCTTTCTTT. Translated, it gives CASSGGVGNTEAFF.

The sample holds many counts of this clonotype. The chain links TRBV7-9 to TRBJ2-2; 13 bases agree with TRBD2. This CDR3 contains 17 residues. With 4 bases clipped from V and 1 base from J, the junction kept 3 bases outside the gene matches. Germline lookup yields CDR1 SEHNR and CDR2 FQNEAQ (reference sequence). DNA for the CDR3: TGTGCCAGCAGCTCCTGGACTAGCGGGAGGAACACCGGGGAGCTGTTTTTT. It translates to CASSSWTSGRNTGELFF.

In this sample, this clonotype turned up a few times. The chain joins TRBV28 to TRBJ2-1, with 12 nucleotides matching TRBD2. Per germline, CDR1 MDHEN and CDR2 SYDVKM. This CDR3 has 13 amino acids. The ends lost 5 bases at V and 10 bases at J; junction bases unmatched: 3. The CDR3 DNA is TGTGCCAGCAGTGGACTAGCGGGAAGAGAGCAGTTCTTC. This sequence encodes CASSGLAGREQFF.

This clonotype was detected many times. The V call is TRBV11-2, the J call TRBJ1-6; D unclear. From germline, CDR1 is SGHAT and CDR2 FQNNGV. CDR3 length: 16 amino acids. Trimming pared 5 bases from V and 0 bases from J, leaving 11 bases between. Here the CDR3 DNA reads TGTGCCAGCAGCACGACCGGGTCCTCCTATAATTCACCCCTCCACTTT. It codes for CASSTTGSSYNSPLHF.

This clonotype was found many times. The CDR3 reads CASSPGHSTGELFF. The CDR3 bases are TGTGCCAGCAGCCCGGGACACTCCACCGGGGAGCTGTTTTTT. This chain connects TRBV7-9 to TRBJ2-2; possibly TRBD1 for D (6 bases). Germline loops: CDR1 SEHNR, CDR2 FQNEAQ (reference sequence). The CDR3 has 14 amino acids. V lost 5 bases and J 4 bases, leaving 11 bases between the germline ends. The variable domain in full, with the rest retrieved from reference TRBV7-9 and TRBJ2-2, is DTGVSQNPRHKITKRGQNVTFRCDPISEHNRLYWYRQTLGQGPEFLTYFQNEAQLEKSRLLSDRFSAERPKGSFSTLEIQRTEQGDSAMYLCASSPGHSTGELFFGEGSRLTVL.

This clonotype was observed at least ten times. This rearrangement joins TRBV7-2 to TRBJ2-5; D remains unclear. CDR1 is SGHTA, CDR2 FQGNSA, per germline. CDR3 length equals 15 residues. Trimming left V 1 base short and J 2 bases short, with 11 bases between. The CDR3 here is CASSLGLTRQETQYF. The CDR3 coding sequence is TGTGCCAGCAGCTTAGGTCTCACCAGACAAGAGACCCAGTACTTC.

This clonotype was picked up one time. The chain carries TRBV20-1 and TRBJ1-5; D not certain. The CDR3 is made up of 15 amino acids. Germline CDR1 reads DFQATT; CDR2 reads SNEGSKA (reference sequence). Between the trimmed V and J ends, which lost 5 bases and 6 bases, there was a span of 20 bases. CDR3 nucleotides: TGCAGTGCTGCCTCGCTCAGCTCGGGGAGTCAGCCCCAGCATTTT. Amino acids: CSAASLSSGSQPQHF.

This clonotype occurred a few times. The chain is built from TRBV11-2 and TRBJ1-1, with a weak D call TRBD1 (5 bases). V was clipped by 2 bases and J by 8 bases, with 15 bases between them. Germline CDR1 reads SGHAT; CDR2 reads FQNNGV. CDR3 size: 14 residues. This chain's CDR3 is CASSLLPGGPEAFF. The CDR3 DNA reads as TGTGCCAGCAGCTTATTGCCCGGGGGACCAGAAGCTTTCTTT. Variable domain in full (rest from reference TRBV11-2 and TRBJ1-1): EAGVAQSPRYKIIEKRQSVAFWCNPISGHATLYWYQQILGQGPKLLIQFQNNGVVDDSQLPKDRFSAERLKGVDSTLKIQPAKLEDSAVYLCASSLLPGGPEAFFGQGTRLTVV.

This sequence joins TRBV20-1 and TRBJ1-4; 7 bases fit TRBD1. V shed 5 bases and J 1 base; nucleotides not matched to a gene: 1. From germline, CDR1 is DFQATT and CDR2 SNEGSKA (reference sequence). CDR3 length: 13 residues. Here the CDR3 DNA reads TGCAGTGCTCGACAGGGAACTAATGAAAAACTGTTTTTT. Protein: CSARQGTNEKLFF.

Ten or more counts support this clonotype. V gene TRBV5-1 combines with J gene TRBJ2-3, with D possibly TRBD2 on 5 matching bases. CDR1 and CDR2 (germline): SGHRS, YFSETQ. V lost 1 base to trimming and J lost 1 base, with 10 bases between them. This CDR3 has 15 amino acids. This CDR3 reads CASSLSRTGTDTQYF. The DNA for the CDR3 is TGCGCCAGCAGCTTGTCGAGGACTGGCACAGATACGCAGTATTTT.